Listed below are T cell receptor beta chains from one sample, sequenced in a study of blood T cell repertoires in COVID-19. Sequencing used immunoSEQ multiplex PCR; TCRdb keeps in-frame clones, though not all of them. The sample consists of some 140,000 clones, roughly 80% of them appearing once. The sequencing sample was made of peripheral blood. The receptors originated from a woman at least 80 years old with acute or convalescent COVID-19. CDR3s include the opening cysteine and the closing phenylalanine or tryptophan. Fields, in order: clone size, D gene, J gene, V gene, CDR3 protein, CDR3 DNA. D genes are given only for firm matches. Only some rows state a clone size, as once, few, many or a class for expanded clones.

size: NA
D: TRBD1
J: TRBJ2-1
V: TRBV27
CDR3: CASSLWSRGQGAGEQFF
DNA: TGTGCCAGCAGTTTATGGTCCAGGGGACAGGGGGCCGGTGAGCAGTTCTTC

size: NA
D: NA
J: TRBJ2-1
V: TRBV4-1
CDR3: CASSRASRTTTQPSYNEQFF
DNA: TGCGCCAGCAGCCGTGCGTCCCGGACTACGACACAGCCCTCCTACAATGAGCAGTTCTTC

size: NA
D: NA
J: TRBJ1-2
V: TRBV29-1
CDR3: CSVDLSGYTF
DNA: TGCAGCGTTGACCTTAGTGGCTACACCTTC

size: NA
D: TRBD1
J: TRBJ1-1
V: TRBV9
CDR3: CASSVGQGRTEAFF
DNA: TGTGCCAGCAGCGTGGGACAGGGGAGGACTGAAGCTTTCTTT

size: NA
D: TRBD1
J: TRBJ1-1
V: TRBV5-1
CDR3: CASRKRGTGVVNTEAFF
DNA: TGCGCCAGCAGAAAACGAGGTACAGGGGTGGTGAACACTGAAGCTTTCTTT

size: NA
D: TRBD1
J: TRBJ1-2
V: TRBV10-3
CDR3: CAINLQGLDNYGYTF
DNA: TGTGCCATCAACTTACAGGGGCTTGACAACTATGGCTATACCTTC

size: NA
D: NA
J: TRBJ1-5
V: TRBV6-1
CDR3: CASSDFRGPQHF
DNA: TGTGCCAGCAGTGATTTCCGGGGGCCCCAGCATTTT

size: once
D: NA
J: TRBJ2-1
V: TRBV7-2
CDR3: CASSLAQVNSYNEQFF
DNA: TGTGCCAGCAGCCTCGCTCAGGTGAACTCCTACAATGAGCAGTTCTTC

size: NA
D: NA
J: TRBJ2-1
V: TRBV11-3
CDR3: CASSTEGGIAGNEQFF
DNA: TGTGCCAGCAGCACCGAGGGGGGGATAGCAGGTAATGAGCAGTTCTTC

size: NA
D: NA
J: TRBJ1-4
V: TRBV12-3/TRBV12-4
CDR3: CASSLDAREKLFF
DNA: TGTGCCAGCAGTTTAGATGCCAGAGAAAAACTGTTTTTT

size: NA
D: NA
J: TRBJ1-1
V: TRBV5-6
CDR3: CASSLTGTAGVVGAFF
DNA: TGTGCCAGCAGCTTAACAGGGACGGCCGGTGTGGTGGGAGCTTTCTTT

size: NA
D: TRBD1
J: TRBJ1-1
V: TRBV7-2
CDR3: CASTPGTGFLMNTEAFF
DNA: TGTGCCAGCACCCCCGGGACAGGTTTCCTCATGAACACTGAAGCTTTCTTT

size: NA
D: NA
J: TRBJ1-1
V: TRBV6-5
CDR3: CASSFGGSTTEAFF
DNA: TGTGCCAGCAGTTTCGGGGGGTCCACCACTGAAGCTTTCTTT

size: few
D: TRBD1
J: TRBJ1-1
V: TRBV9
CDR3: CASSVSGTGGTEAFF
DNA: TGTGCCAGCAGCGTAAGTGGGACAGGAGGCACTGAAGCTTTCTTT

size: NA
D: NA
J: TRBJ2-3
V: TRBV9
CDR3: CASSQWEVPDTQYF
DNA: TGTGCCAGCAGCCAATGGGAGGTTCCAGATACGCAGTATTTT

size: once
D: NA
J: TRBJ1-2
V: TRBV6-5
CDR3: CASTLTRGETYGYTF
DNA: TGTGCCAGCACCCTGACCCGGGGGGAAACCTATGGCTACACCTTC

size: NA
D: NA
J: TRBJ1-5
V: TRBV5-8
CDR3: CASSSLILQGGNQPQHF
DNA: TGTGCCAGCAGCTCGCTCATCCTACAGGGAGGCAATCAGCCCCAGCATTTT

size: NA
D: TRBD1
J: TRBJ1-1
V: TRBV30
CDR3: CAWGPGTENTEAFF
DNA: TGTGCCTGGGGTCCCGGGACAGAGAACACTGAAGCTTTCTTT

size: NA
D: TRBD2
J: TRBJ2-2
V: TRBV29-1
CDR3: CSVATGTSGGDTGELFF
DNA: TGCAGCGTTGCCACCGGGACTAGCGGGGGGGATACCGGGGAGCTGTTTTTT

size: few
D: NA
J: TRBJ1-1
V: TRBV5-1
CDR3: CASSLDPPDRKAFF
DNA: TGCGCCAGCAGCTTGGACCCCCCAGACAGGAAGGCTTTCTTT

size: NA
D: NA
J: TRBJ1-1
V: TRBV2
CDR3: CASRRAGAGEAFF
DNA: TGTGCCAGCCGAAGGGCGGGGGCGGGTGAAGCTTTCTTT

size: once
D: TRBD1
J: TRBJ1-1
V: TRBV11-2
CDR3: CASSSQGHTEAFF
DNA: TGTGCCAGCAGCTCACAGGGGCACACTGAAGCTTTCTTT

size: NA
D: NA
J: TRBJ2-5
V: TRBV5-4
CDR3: CASSPRGPQETQYF
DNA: TGTGCCAGCAGCCCCAGGGGCCCCCAAGAGACCCAGTACTTC

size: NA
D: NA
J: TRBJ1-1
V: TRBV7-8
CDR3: CASSSGGGSEAFF
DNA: TGTGCCAGCAGCTCCGGGGGGGGAAGTGAAGCTTTCTTT

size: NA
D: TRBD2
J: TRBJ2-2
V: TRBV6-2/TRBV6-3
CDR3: CASSYVAGGDTGELFF
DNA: TGTGCCAGCAGTTACGTGGCGGGGGGTGACACCGGGGAGCTGTTTTTT

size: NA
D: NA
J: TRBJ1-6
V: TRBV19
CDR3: CASRGPLSYNSPLHF
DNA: TGTGCCAGTAGGGGCCCATTATCCTATAATTCACCCCTCCACTTT

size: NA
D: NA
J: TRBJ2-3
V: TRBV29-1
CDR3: CSVVRRGSSTDTQYF
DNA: TGCAGCGTTGTACGACGAGGGTCTAGCACAGATACGCAGTATTTT

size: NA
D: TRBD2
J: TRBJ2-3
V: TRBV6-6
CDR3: CASSRSGGTTSTDTQYF
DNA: TGTGCCAGCAGTCGTAGCGGGGGCACCACTAGCACAGATACGCAGTATTTT

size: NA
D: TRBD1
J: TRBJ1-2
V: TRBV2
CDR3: CASSEKGQGLYGYTF
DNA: TGTGCCAGCAGTGAAAAAGGACAGGGACTCTATGGCTACACCTTC

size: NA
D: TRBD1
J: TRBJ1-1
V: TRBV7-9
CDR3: CASSSWDRMNTEAFF
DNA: TGTGCCAGCAGCTCGTGGGACAGAATGAACACTGAAGCTTTCTTT

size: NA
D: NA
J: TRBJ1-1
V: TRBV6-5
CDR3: CASRGPVRSEAFF
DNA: TGTGCCAGCCGCGGGCCGGTTCGAAGTGAAGCTTTCTTT

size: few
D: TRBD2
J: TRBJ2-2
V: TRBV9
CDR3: CASGGTSGSGELFF
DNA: TGTGCCAGCGGGGGGACTAGCGGATCCGGGGAGCTGTTTTTT

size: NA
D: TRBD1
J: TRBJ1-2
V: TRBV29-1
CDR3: CSVRGGDYGYTF
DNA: TGCAGCGTAAGAGGGGGCGACTATGGCTACACCTTC

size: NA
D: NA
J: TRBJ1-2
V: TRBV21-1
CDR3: CASSNPYRPGGYTF
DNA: TGTGCCAGCAGCAATCCATACCGCCCGGGAGGCTACACCTTC

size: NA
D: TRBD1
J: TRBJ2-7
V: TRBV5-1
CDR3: CASSWGDGQGDEQYF
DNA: TGCGCCAGCAGCTGGGGGGACGGACAGGGGGACGAGCAGTACTTC

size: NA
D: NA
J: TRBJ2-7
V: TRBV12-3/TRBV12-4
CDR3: CASSWDSPTGQYF
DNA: TGTGCCAGCAGTTGGGACTCTCCAACGGGGCAGTACTTC

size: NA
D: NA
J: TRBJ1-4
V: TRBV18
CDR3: CASSPPMGTYEKLFF
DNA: TGTGCCAGCTCCCCGCCTATGGGGACTTATGAAAAACTGTTTTTT

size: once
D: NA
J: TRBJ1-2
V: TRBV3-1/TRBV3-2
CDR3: CASSPTGGLWYGYTF
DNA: TGTGCCAGCAGCCCGACGGGGGGCTTATGGTATGGCTACACCTTC

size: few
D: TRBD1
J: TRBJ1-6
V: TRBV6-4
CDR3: CASRRDRAGNSPLHF
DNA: TGTGCCAGCAGAAGAGACAGGGCTGGTAATTCACCCCTCCACTTT

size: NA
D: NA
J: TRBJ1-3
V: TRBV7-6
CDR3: CASSSQGSGNTIYF
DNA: TGTGCCAGCAGCTCTCAGGGCTCTGGAAACACCATATATTTT

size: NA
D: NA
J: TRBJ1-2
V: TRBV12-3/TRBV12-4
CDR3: CATAPSGNVFTF
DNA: TGTGCCACCGCGCCATCGGGGAACGTCTTCACCTTC

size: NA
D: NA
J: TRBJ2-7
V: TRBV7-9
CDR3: CASSSRGYEQYF
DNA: TGTGCCAGCAGCTCAAGGGGCTACGAGCAGTACTTC

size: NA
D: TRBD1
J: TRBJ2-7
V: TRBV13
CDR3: CASSFGQGYEQYF
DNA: TGTGCCAGCAGCTTTGGACAGGGCTACGAGCAGTACTTC

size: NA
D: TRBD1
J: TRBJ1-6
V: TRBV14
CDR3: CASSHRPGQGVRF
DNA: TGTGCCAGCAGCCATCGCCCAGGACAGGGTGTACGGTTT

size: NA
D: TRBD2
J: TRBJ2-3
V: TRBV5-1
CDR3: CASSLDSGGIGDTQYF
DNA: TGCGCCAGCAGCTTGGACAGCGGGGGGATTGGAGATACGCAGTATTTT

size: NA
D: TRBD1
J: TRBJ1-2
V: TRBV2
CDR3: CASSPYRGPFYGYTF
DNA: TGTGCCAGCAGTCCATACAGGGGGCCTTTCTATGGCTACACCTTC

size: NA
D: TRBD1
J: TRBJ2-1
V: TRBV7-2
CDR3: CASSPGTGSDEQFF
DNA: TGTGCCAGCAGCCCCGGGACAGGGTCGGATGAGCAGTTCTTC

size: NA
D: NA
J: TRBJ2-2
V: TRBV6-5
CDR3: CASTRGDTGELFF
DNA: TGTGCCAGCACCAGGGGGGACACCGGGGAGCTGTTTTTT

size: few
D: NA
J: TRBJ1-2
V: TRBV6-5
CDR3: CASNSGTKNYGYTF
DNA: TGTGCCAGTAACTCTGGGACAAAAAACTATGGCTACACCTTC

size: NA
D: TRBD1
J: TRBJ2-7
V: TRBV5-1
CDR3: CASSSGTGGRNEQYF
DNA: TGCGCCAGCAGCTCCGGGACAGGGGGTAGGAACGAGCAGTACTTC

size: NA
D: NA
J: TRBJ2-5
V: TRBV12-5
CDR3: CASGRTQGGETQYF
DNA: TGTGCTAGTGGCCGTACACAGGGCGGCGAGACCCAGTACTTC

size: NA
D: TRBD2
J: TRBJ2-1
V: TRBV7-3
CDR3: CASSLGLSNEQFF
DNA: TGTGCCAGCAGCCTGGGACTAAGCAATGAGCAGTTCTTC

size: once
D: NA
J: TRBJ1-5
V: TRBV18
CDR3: CASSARVNQPQHF
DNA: TGTGCCAGCTCGGCCAGGGTGAATCAGCCCCAGCATTTT

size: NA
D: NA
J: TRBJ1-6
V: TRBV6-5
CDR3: CASSTGTDNSPLHF
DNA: TGTGCCAGCAGTACCGGAACAGACAATTCACCCCTCCACTTT

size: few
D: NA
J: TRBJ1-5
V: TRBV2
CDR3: CASSSYRYSNQPQHF
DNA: TGTGCCAGCAGTTCTTACAGGTATAGCAATCAGCCCCAGCATTTT

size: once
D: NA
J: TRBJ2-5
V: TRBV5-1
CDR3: CASSFDSQETQYF
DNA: TGCGCCAGCAGCTTCGACAGCCAAGAGACCCAGTACTTC

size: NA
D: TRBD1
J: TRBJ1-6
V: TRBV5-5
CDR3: CASSTSTGTGYMRPSPLHF
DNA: TGTGCCAGCAGCACATCCACCGGGACAGGGTATATGAGGCCTTCACCCCTCCACTTT

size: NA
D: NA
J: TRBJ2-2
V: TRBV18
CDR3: CASSPLRAGNTGELFF
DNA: TGTGCCAGCTCACCTCTGCGAGCAGGGAACACCGGGGAGCTGTTTTTT

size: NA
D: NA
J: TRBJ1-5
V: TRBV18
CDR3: CASSPEARNQPQHF
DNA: TGTGCCAGCTCACCCGAGGCTAGGAATCAGCCCCAGCATTTT